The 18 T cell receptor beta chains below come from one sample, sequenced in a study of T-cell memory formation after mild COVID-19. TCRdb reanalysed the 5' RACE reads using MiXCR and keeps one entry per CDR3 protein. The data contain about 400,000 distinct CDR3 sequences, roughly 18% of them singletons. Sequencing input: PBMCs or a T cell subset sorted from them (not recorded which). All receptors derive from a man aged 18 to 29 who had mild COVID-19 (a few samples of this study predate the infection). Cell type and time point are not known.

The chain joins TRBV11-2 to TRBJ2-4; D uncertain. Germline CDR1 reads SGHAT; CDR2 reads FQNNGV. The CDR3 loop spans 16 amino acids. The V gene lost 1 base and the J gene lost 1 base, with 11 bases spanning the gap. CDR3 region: CASSLVAGLAKNIQYF. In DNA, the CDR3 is TGTGCCAGCAGCTTAGTGGCAGGCTTGGCCAAAAACATTCAGTACTTC.

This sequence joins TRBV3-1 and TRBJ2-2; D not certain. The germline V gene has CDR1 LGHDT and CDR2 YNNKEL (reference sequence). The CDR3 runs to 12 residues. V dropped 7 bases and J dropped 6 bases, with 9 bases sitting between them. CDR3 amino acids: CASTSVPGELFF. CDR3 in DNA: TGTGCCAGCACCAGTGTCCCCGGGGAGCTGTTTTTT.

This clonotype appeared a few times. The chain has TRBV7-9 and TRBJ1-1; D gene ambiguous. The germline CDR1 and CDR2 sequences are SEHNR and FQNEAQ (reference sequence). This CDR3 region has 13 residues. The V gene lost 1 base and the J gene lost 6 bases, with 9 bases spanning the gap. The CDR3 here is CASSLVIRAEAFF. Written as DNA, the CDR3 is TGTGCCAGCAGCTTAGTGATCAGAGCTGAAGCTTTCTTT.

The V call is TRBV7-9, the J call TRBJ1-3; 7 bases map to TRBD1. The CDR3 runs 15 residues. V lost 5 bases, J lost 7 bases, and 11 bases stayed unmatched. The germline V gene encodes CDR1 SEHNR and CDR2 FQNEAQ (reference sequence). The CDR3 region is CASSTTTGMGNTIYF. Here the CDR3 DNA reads TGTGCCAGCAGCACTACGACAGGGATGGGGAACACCATATATTTT.

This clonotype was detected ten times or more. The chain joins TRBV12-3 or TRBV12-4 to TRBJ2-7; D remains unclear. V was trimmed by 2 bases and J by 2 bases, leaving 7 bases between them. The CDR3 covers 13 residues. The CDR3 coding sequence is TGTGCCAGCAGTTTAACCAACACCTACGAGCAGTACTTC. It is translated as CASSLTNTYEQYF.

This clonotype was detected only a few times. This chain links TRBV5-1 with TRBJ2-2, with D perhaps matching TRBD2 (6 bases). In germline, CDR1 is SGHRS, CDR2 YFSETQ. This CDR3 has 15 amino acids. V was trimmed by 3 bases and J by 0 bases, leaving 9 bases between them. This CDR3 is CASSYGTPNTGELFF. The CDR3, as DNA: TGCGCCAGCAGCTACGGGACTCCGAACACCGGGGAGCTGTTTTTT.

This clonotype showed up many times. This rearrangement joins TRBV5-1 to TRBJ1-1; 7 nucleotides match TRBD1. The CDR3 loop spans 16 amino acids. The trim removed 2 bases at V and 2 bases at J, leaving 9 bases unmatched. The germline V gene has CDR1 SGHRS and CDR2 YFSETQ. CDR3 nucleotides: TGCGCCAGCAGCTTAGAACCGGGACAGACTAACACTGAAGCTTTCTTT. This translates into CASSLEPGQTNTEAFF.

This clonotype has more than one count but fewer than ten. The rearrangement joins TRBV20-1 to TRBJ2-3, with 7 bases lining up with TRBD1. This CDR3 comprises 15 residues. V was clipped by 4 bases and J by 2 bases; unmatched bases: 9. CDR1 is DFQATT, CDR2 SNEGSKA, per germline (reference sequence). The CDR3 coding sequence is TGCAGTGCTACGACAGGGCTAGGAAACACAGATACGCAGTATTTT. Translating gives CSATTGLGNTDTQYF.

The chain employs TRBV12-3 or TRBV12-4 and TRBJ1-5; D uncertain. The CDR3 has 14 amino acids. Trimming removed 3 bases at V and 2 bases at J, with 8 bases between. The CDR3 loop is CASSLESRNQPQHF. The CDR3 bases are TGTGCCAGCAGTTTGGAGTCCCGCAATCAGCCCCAGCATTTT.

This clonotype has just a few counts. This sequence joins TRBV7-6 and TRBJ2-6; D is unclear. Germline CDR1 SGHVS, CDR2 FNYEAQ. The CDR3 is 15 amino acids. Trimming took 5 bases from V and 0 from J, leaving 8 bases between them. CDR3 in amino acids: CASSLSVSGANVLTF. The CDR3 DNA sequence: TGTGCCAGCAGCCTAAGCGTCTCTGGGGCCAACGTCCTGACTTTC.

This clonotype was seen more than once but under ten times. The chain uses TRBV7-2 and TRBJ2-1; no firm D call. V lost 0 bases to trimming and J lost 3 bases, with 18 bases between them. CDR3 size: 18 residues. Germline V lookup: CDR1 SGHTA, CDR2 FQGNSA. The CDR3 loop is CASSLARAAALNYNEQFF. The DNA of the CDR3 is TGTGCCAGCAGCTTAGCGCGAGCAGCTGCCCTTAACTACAATGAGCAGTTCTTC. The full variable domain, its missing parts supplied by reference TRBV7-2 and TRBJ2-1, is GAGVSQSPSNKVTEKGKDVELRCDPISGHTALYWYRQSLGQGLEFLIYFQGNSAPDKSGLPSDRFSAERTGGSVSTLTIQRTQQEDSAVYLCASSLARAAALNYNEQFFGPGTRLTVL.

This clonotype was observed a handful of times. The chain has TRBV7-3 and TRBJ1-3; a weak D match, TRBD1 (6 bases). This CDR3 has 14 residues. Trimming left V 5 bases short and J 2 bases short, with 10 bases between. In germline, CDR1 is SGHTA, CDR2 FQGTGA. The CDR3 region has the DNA TGTGCCAGCAGCCCAGCAGGGGCTGGAAACACCATATATTTT. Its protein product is CASSPAGAGNTIYF.

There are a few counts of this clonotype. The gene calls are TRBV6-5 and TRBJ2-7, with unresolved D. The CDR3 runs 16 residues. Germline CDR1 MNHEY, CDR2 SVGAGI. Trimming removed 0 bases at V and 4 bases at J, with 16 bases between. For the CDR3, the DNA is TGTGCCAGCAGTTACTCCGCAGGATTAGGGTATTACGAGCAGTACTTC. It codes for CASSYSAGLGYYEQYF.

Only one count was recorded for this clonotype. The CDR3 DNA reads TGTGCCAGCAGCCAGGACCCTAGCGGACCTTTAGCAAATACGCAGTATTTT. It yields the protein CASSQDPSGPLANTQYF. The chain links TRBV3-1 to TRBJ2-3, with 7 bases fitting TRBD2. V lost 3 bases, J lost 7 bases, and 16 bases stayed unmatched. From germline, CDR1 is LGHDT and CDR2 YNNKEL (reference sequence). The CDR3 consists of 17 residues.

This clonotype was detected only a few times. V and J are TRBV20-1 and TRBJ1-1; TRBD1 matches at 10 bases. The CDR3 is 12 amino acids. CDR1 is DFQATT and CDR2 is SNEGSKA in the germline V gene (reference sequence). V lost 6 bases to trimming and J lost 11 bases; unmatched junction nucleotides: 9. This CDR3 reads CSAITGTGEAFF. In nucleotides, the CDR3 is TGCAGTGCGATAACCGGGACAGGGGAGGCTTTCTTT.

CDR3 region: CASSQVVPSADTQYF. The CDR3 DNA reads TGTGCCAGCAGCCAAGTGGTCCCGTCAGCAGATACGCAGTATTTT. The V and J genes are TRBV4-2 and TRBJ2-3; D is unclear. V lost 1 base and J 4 bases, leaving 12 bases between the germline ends. Germline V CDR1 and CDR2: LGHNA, YNFKEQ. This CDR3 is 15 amino acids long.

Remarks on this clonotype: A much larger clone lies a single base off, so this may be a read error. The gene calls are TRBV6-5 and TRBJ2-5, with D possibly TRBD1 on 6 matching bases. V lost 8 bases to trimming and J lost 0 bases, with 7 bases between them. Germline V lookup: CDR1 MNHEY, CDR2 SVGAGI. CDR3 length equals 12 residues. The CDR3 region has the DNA TGTGCCAGCGGACAGTACCAAGAGACCCAGTACTTC. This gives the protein CASGQYQETQYF.

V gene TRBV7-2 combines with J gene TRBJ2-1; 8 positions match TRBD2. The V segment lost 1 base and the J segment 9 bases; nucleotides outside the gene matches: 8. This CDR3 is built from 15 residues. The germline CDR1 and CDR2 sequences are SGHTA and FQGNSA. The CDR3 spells CASSLGTGGLGEQFF. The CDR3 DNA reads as TGTGCCAGCAGCTTAGGAACGGGGGGGCTTGGTGAGCAGTTCTTC.